This TCR beta chain is from a study of blood T cell repertoires in COVID-19. Study-level background: COVID-19 samples, acute and convalescent, were from the United States, Italy and Spain. PBMCs, B-cell-depleted T cells, or T cells were the source of the cDNA or gDNA that made up the material.

This clone appeared a single time. This CDR3 has 12 amino acids. Per the original methods: How many nucleated cells were present was estimated from reference gene primer amplification. This table comes from immunoSEQ multiplex PCR, and its TCRdb copy is limited to in-frame clones, with some not included. For V, J and clone size, that table is used; D and trimming come from the DNA. The sample lists a few hundred thousand clones, about 89% seen once, with less than 0.95% in the top ten. The chain has TRBV21-1 and TRBJ2-2; TRBD2, the table's D call, lacks a check against the DNA. TRBV21-1 is an annotated pseudogene. The receptor was derived from a woman aged 40 to 50 who had recovered from COVID-19. The specimen was peripheral blood. CDR3: CASSRRSGELFF. The CDR3 region has the DNA TGTGCCAGCAGCCGGAGGTCCGGGGAGCTGTTTTTT.